A single sample is the source of the 21 T cell receptor beta chains below, sequenced in a study of blood T cell repertoires in COVID-19. Assay: immunoSEQ multiplex PCR; the TCRdb copy retains only in-frame clones and omits some. The sample lists about 250,000 clones, 85% to 90% occurring once. Specimen: PBMCs or T cells enriched from blood (not recorded which). These receptors originate from a woman aged 18-30 years who had recovered from COVID-19.

The chain carries TRBV7-2 and TRBJ1-3; D unresolved. The length of the CDR3 is 16 residues. The germline CDR1 and CDR2 sequences are SGHTA and FQGNSA. V was shortened by 1 base and J by 1 base, with 11 bases between the two germline ends. The CDR3 loop reads CASSLVELLSGNTIYF. The CDR3 DNA reads TGTGCCAGCAGCTTAGTAGAATTGCTATCTGGAAACACCATATATTTT.

The V gene is TRBV2, the J gene TRBJ1-5; a weak D match, TRBD1 (5 bases). Trimming shortened V by 6 bases and J by 1 base, and 10 bases separated the two germline ends. The CDR3 runs to 14 residues. Germline CDR1 is SNHLY and CDR2 is FYNNEI. The CDR3 protein is CASRSGGSNQPQHF. CDR3 coding DNA: TGTGCCAGCAGATCGGGGGGAAGCAATCAGCCCCAGCATTTT. The full variable domain, completed using reference TRBV2 and TRBJ1-5, is EPEVTQTPSHQVTQMGQEVILRCVPISNHLYFYWYRQILGQKVEFLVSFYNNEISEKSEIFDDQFSVERPDGSNFTLKIRSTKLEDSAMYFCASRSGGSNQPQHFGDGTRLSIL.

V is TRBV28 and J is TRBJ2-3; 8 positions match TRBD2. V lost 5 bases to trimming and J lost 2 bases; unmatched junction nucleotides: 9. The germline V gene encodes CDR1 MDHEN and CDR2 SYDVKM. The CDR3 is made up of 16 amino acids. CDR3 region: CASSPTGLGLTDTQYF. DNA of the CDR3: TGTGCCAGCAGTCCCACGGGACTAGGCCTCACAGATACGCAGTATTTT.

The rearrangement joins TRBV2 to TRBJ1-6, with a tentative D call TRBD1 (6 bases). In germline, CDR1 is SNHLY, CDR2 FYNNEI. This CDR3 is 14 amino acids long. V was trimmed by 7 bases and J by 10 bases, leaving 17 bases between them. The CDR3 bases are TGTGCCAGCAATCCCGGGACAAATTTCTCACCCCTCCACTTT. This encodes CASNPGTNFSPLHF.

The V call is TRBV10-2, the J call TRBJ1-2; TRBD1 matches 7 bases. The CDR3 sequence is 16 residues long. Germline lookup yields CDR1 WSHSY and CDR2 SAAADI. V gave up 7 bases and J gave up 5 bases; unmatched junction bases: 16. CDR3 in DNA: TGCGCCAGCATCCCCGCACATCCGGGACAGTCTTATGGCTACACCTTC. Translating gives CASIPAHPGQSYGYTF.

The chain is built from TRBV24-1 and TRBJ2-5, with 8 bases aligning to TRBD1. V gave up 9 bases and J gave up 4 bases; unmatched junction bases: 12. CDR1 and CDR2 from the germline V gene are KGHDR and SFDVKD. There are 15 residues in the CDR3. The CDR3: CATHFLTGARETQYF. The DNA for the CDR3 is TGTGCCACCCATTTTCTGACAGGGGCTAGAGAGACCCAGTACTTC.

CDR3 sequence reads: CASSRRTEGEKLFF. In DNA, the CDR3 is TGTGCCAGCAGCCGCCGTACCGAGGGTGAAAAACTGTTTTTT. The chain has TRBV4-2 and TRBJ1-4; no firm D call. Trimming removed 4 bases from V and 7 bases from J, with 13 bases in between. CDR3 length: 14 residues. Germline assignment: CDR1 LGHNA and CDR2 YNFKEQ.

This clone was observed a single time. V usage is TRBV4-1 and J usage is TRBJ2-1, with 12 positions matching TRBD2. CDR3 length equals 15 residues. V dropped 6 bases and J dropped 6; count of bases not matched to a gene: 6. Germline V gene sequence: CDR1 MGHRA, CDR2 YSYEKL. The CDR3 DNA sequence: TGCGCCAGCAGGTTCGGACTAGCGGGGAGCAATGAGCAGTTCTTC. Residues: CASRFGLAGSNEQFF.

The chain is built from TRBV5-1 and TRBJ2-7, with D possibly TRBD1 on 5 matching bases. Trimming left V 0 bases short and J 6 bases short, with 10 bases between. Germline CDR1 and CDR2: SGHRS and YFSETQ. The CDR3 has 13 amino acids. The CDR3 region has the DNA TGCGCCAGCAGCTTGGCCCAGGGTTCCGAGCAGTACTTC. The encoded protein is CASSLAQGSEQYF.

CDR3 loop: CASSEARGRDYGYTF. For the CDR3, the DNA is TGTGCCAGCAGTGAAGCGCGGGGGAGAGACTATGGCTACACCTTC. The chain carries TRBV6-1 and TRBJ1-2; D might be TRBD1 (5 bases). The CDR3 loop spans 15 amino acids. V dropped 0 bases and J dropped 3 bases, with 11 bases sitting between them. From germline, CDR1 is MNHNS and CDR2 SASEGT.

This chain links TRBV6-5 with TRBJ1-2; D not resolved. Germline V gene sequence: CDR1 MNHEY, CDR2 SVGAGI. V dropped 5 bases and J dropped 4 bases, with 11 bases sitting between them. There are 13 residues in the CDR3. The CDR3 DNA reads as TGTGCCAGCAGTATCGAGTCGGGCTATGGCTACACCTTC. It yields the protein CASSIESGYGYTF.

Written as DNA, the CDR3 is TGTGCCAGCAGCCAAGCCAGCGCGGGTATCACCTACAATGAGCAGTTCTTC. Protein: CASSQASAGITYNEQFF. The J gene is TRBJ2-1, the V gene TRBV4-2; TRBD2 is a possible D gene (5 bases). The CDR3 has 17 amino acids. Germline CDR1 and CDR2: LGHNA and YNFKEQ. V was trimmed by 1 base and J by 2 bases, leaving 15 bases between them.

V and J are TRBV3-1 (or the pseudogene TRBV3-2) and TRBJ1-2, with TRBD1 matching over 9 bases. The CDR3 is 14 residues long. J gave up 7 bases and V 3 bases, and 6 bases lay outside the gene matches. Germline V gene sequence: CDR1 LGHDT, CDR2 YNNKEL (reference sequence). Here the CDR3 DNA reads TGTGCCAGCAGCCACACGGGACAGGGCGGTGGCTACACCTTC. Protein: CASSHTGQGGGYTF.

The chain is built from TRBV28 and TRBJ2-3, with a possible D match to TRBD2 (7 bases). The CDR3 sequence is 15 residues long. Trimming took off 5 bases at V and 3 bases at J, with 15 bases between the two ends. Germline CDR1 and CDR2: MDHEN and SYDVKM. CDR3 sequence reads: CASSGIGGATDTQYF. The CDR3 DNA is TGTGCCAGCAGTGGGATAGGGGGGGCGACAGATACGCAGTATTTT. Combining the CDR3 with reference TRBV28 and TRBJ2-3 gives the whole variable domain DVKVTQSSRYLVKRTGEKVFLECVQDMDHENMFWYRQDPGLGLRLIYFSYDVKMKEKGDIPEGYSVSREKKERFSLILESASTNQTSMYLCASSGIGGATDTQYFGPGTRLTVL.

V gene TRBV7-9 combines with J gene TRBJ1-4; 7 bases fit TRBD1. J lost 7 bases, V lost 5 bases, and 7 bases had no gene match. CDR1 and CDR2 from the germline V gene are SEHNR and FQNEAQ (reference sequence). This CDR3 contains 14 residues. CDR3 region: CASSLTTGSEKLFF. The CDR3 coding sequence is TGTGCCAGCAGCCTTACGACAGGGAGTGAAAAACTGTTTTTT.

The chain uses TRBV6-6 and TRBJ2-7; possibly TRBD1 for D (6 bases). The ends were cut back, 2 bases at V and 7 bases at J, with 9 bases in the middle. The CDR3 is 12 residues long. Germline V gene sequence: CDR1 MNHNY, CDR2 SVGAGI (reference sequence). The CDR3 DNA reads as TGTGCCAGCAGTTACAGGGGGTGGGAGCAGTACTTC. Protein: CASSYRGWEQYF.

The V and J genes are TRBV3-1 (or the pseudogene TRBV3-2) and TRBJ2-7, with 8 bases aligning to TRBD1. The germline gives CDR1 LGHDT, CDR2 YNNKEL (reference sequence). V shed 4 bases, J shed 3 bases, and the junction held 2 bases outside the gene matches. There are 13 residues in the CDR3. Written as DNA, the CDR3 is TGTGCCAGCAGCCCGGGACAGGACTACGAGCAGTACTTC. This encodes CASSPGQDYEQYF.

The chain couples TRBV5-1 to TRBJ2-5, with 8 bases matching TRBD1. The CDR3 consists of 14 residues. Germline CDR1 SGHRS, CDR2 YFSETQ. Trimming removed 0 bases from V and 6 bases from J; junction bases left unmatched: 4. The CDR3 spells CASSLGQGIQTQYF. The CDR3 nucleotides are TGCGCCAGCAGCTTGGGACAGGGGATACAGACCCAGTACTTC.

The CDR3 reads CASTRGGTSYEQYF. In DNA, the CDR3 is TGTGCCAGCACCCGAGGTGGTACCTCCTACGAGCAGTACTTC. V is TRBV6-5 and J is TRBJ2-7; D is undetermined. CDR3 length equals 14 residues. Trimming pared 7 bases from V and 0 bases from J, leaving 13 bases between. Germline CDR1 and CDR2: MNHEY and SVGAGI.

The rearrangement links TRBV7-2 to TRBJ1-1; D is unclear. Trimming shortened V by 2 bases and J by 0 bases, and 16 bases separated the two germline ends. CDR3 length equals 17 residues. Germline V lookup: CDR1 SGHTA, CDR2 FQGNSA. CDR3 region: CASSLRRVGTLNTEAFF. The DNA of the CDR3 is TGTGCCAGCAGCTTACGTCGGGTCGGCACATTGAACACTGAAGCTTTCTTT.

The rearrangement joins TRBV15 to TRBJ1-1; D unresolved. Trimming left V 0 bases short and J 7 bases short, with 9 bases between. The germline V gene has CDR1 LNHNV and CDR2 YYDKDF (reference sequence). This CDR3 has 13 residues. The CDR3: CATSREDFFEAFF. The CDR3, as DNA: TGTGCCACCAGCAGAGAGGACTTCTTTGAAGCTTTCTTT.